The sequence of this T cell receptor beta chain was determined in a study of post-analysis software for immune sequencing data. Whole-study results and caveats: There was significantly lower normalized Chao1 diversity in multiple sclerosis patients than in controls. In patients, TRBV5-6, TRBV5-1 and TRBV20-1 belonged to five TRBV segments found more frequently than in controls.

TCR beta cDNA libraries included unique molecular identifiers. Each CDR3 protein gets one entry after TCRdb re-called the PCR reads with MiXCR. The sample includes hundreds of thousands of distinct CDR3 sequences, roughly 50% seen only once; the top ten take approximately 4.5%. CDR1 is LNHNV and CDR2 is YYDKDF in the germline V gene (reference sequence). CDR3 length equals 15 residues. Trimming at V came to 4 bases and at J to 3 bases, leaving 6 bases not matched to a gene. This clonotype was counted once. What it binds is not known. The J gene is TRBJ1-3, the V gene TRBV15, with 7 bases fitting TRBD1. Sample: blood. The TCR originated in a girl under 18 with multiple sclerosis. Here the CDR3 reads CATSTRQGHGNTIYF. Here the CDR3 DNA reads TGTGCCACCAGCACAAGACAGGGCCATGGAAACACCATATATTTT. The whole variable domain, filled in from reference TRBV15 and TRBJ1-3, reads DAMVIQNPRYQVTQFGKPVTLSCSQTLNHNVMYWYQQKSSQAPKLLFHYYDKDFNNEADTPDNFQSRRPNTSFCFLDIRSPGLGDTAMYLCATSTRQGHGNTIYFGEGSWLTVV.